The source of this TCR beta chain is a study of blood T cells in healthy people across ages. This clonotype was observed a handful of times. Through a sample-barcoded 5' primer and a J-beta primer mix, a second PCR was run for about 6 to 12 cycles. Each cDNA molecule, via a template-switch adaptor with 12 random nucleotides, was tagged. TCRdb re-called the 5' RACE reads with MiXCR, one entry per CDR3 protein. The sample has over a million distinct CDR3 sequences, more than 35% seen once. The germline gives CDR1 DFQATT, CDR2 SNEGSKA (reference sequence). The CDR3 is 11 amino acids. V was trimmed by 8 bases and J by 5 bases, leaving 10 bases between them.

V is TRBV20-1 and J is TRBJ2-1; the D is unclear. The sequenced material came from blood. The source of this sequence is a woman in her fifties or sixties in good health. The CDR3 region has the DNA TGCAGTAAGAAACAGAACAATGAGCAGTTCTTC. It translates to CSKKQNNEQFF.